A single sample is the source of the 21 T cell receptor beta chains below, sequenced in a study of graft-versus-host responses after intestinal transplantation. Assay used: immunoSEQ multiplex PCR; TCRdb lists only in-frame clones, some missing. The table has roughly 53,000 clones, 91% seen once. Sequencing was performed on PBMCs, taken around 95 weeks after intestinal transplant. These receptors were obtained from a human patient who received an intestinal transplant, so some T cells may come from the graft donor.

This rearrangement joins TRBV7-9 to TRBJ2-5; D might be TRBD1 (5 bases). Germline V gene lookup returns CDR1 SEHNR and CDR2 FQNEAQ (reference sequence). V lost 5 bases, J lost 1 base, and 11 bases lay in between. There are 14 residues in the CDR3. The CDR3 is CASSPDRVQETQYF. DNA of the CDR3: TGTGCCAGCAGCCCCGACAGAGTCCAAGAGACCCAGTACTTC.

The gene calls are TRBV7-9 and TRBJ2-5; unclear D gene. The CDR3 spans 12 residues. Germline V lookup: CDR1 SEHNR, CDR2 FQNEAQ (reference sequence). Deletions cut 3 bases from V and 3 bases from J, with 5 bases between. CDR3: CASSLGEETQYF. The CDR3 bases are TGTGCCAGCAGCTTGGGCGAAGAGACCCAGTACTTC.

Written as DNA, the CDR3 is TGCAGCGTCCCTACATCAAACACCATATATTTT. Amino acid sequence: CSVPTSNTIYF. The chain combines TRBV29-1 with TRBJ1-3; D unresolved. The CDR3 is 11 residues long. Trimming removed 6 bases at V and 6 bases at J, with 9 bases between. In germline, CDR1 is SQVTM, CDR2 ANQGSEA.

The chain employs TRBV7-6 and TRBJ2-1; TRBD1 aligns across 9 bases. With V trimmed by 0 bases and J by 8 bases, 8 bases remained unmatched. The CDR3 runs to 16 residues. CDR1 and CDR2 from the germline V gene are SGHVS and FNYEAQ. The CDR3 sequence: CASSLAPDRGWHEQFF. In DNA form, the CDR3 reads TGTGCCAGCAGCTTAGCCCCCGACAGGGGGTGGCATGAGCAGTTCTTC.

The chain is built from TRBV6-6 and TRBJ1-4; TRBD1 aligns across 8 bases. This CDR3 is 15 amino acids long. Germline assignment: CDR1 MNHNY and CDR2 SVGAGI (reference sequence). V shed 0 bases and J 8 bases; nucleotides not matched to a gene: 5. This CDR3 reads CASSYSFRGREKLFF. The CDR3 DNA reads TGTGCCAGCAGTTACTCGTTCAGGGGGCGGGAAAAACTGTTTTTT.

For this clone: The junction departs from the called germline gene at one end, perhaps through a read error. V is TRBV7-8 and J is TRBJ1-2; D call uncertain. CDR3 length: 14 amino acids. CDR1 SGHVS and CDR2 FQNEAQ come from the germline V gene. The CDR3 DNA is TGTGCCAGCACCTCCCTTAGCGGTTATTATGGCTACGCCTTC. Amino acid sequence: CASTSLSGYYGYAF.

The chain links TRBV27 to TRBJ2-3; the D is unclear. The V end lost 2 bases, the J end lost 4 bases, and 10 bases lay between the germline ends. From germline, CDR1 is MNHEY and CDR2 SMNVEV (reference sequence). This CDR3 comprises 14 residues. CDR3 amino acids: CASSLRQQPDTQYF. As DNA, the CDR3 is TGTGCCAGCAGTTTACGTCAGCAACCAGATACGCAGTATTTT.

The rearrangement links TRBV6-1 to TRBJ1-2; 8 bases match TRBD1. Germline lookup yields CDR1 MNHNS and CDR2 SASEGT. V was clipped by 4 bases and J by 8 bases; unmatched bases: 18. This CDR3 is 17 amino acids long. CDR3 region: CASSAGLAGGALRGYTF. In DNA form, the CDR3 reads TGTGCCAGCAGTGCGGGGTTGGCAGGGGGCGCTCTTAGGGGCTACACCTTC.

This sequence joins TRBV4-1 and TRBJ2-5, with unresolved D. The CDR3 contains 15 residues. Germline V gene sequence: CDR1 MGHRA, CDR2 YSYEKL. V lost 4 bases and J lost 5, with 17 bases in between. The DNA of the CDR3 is TGCGCCAGCAGCCGGATTCAAGGTTCAAGGGAGACCCAGTACTTC. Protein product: CASSRIQGSRETQYF.

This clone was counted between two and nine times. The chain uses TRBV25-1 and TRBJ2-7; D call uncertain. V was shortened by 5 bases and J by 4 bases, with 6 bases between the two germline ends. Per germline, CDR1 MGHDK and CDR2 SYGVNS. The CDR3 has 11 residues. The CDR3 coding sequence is TGTGCCAGCAGTCAAGGGTACGAGCAGTACTTC. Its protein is CASSQGYEQYF.

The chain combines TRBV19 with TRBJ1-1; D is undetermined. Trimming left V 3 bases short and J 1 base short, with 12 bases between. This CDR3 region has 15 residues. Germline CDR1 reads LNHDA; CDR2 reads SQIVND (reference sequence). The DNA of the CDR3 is TGTGCCAGTAGTATCTCCGGGGAGCGGAACACTGAAGCTTTCTTT. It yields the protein CASSISGERNTEAFF.

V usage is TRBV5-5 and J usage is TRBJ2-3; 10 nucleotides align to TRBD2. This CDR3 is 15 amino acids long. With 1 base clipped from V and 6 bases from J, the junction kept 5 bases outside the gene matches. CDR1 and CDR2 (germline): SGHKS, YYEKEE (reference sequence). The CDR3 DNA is TGTGCCAGCAGCTTGCTAGCGGGGGATTTGGATACGCAGTATTTT. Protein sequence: CASSLLAGDLDTQYF.

This CDR3 is CASSIGTAGSYEQYF. CDR3 DNA: TGTGCCAGCAGTATTGGGACAGCAGGCTCCTACGAGCAGTACTTC. The chain has TRBV6-5 and TRBJ2-7; TRBD1 aligns across 7 bases. Germline CDR1 is MNHEY and CDR2 is SVGAGI. J lost 0 bases, V lost 5 bases, and 7 bases had no gene match. The CDR3 is 15 amino acids.

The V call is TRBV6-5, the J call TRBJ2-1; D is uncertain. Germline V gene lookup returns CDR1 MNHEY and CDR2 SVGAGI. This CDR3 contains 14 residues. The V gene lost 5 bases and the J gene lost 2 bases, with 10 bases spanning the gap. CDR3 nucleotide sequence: TGTGCCAGCAGTAGTTGGGCGCCCTACAATGAGCAGTTCTTC. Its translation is CASSSWAPYNEQFF.

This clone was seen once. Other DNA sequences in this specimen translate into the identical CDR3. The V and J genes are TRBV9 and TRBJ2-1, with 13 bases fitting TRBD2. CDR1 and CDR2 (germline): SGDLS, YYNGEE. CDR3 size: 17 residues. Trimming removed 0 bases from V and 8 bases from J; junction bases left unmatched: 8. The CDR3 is CASSVGGGTSGVDEQFF. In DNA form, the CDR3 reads TGTGCCAGCAGCGTAGGTGGGGGGACTAGCGGGGTCGATGAGCAGTTCTTC.

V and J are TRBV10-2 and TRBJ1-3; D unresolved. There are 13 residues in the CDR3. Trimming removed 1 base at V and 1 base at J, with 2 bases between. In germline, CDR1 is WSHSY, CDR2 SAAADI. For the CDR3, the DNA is TGCGCCAGCAGTGAGTTTTCTGGAAACACCATATATTTT. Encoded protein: CASSEFSGNTIYF.

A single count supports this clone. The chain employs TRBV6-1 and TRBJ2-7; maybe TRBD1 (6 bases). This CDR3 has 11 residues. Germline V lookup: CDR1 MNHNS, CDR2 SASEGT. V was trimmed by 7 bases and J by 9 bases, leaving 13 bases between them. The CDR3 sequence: CASTGDVRQYF. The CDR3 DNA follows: TGTGCCAGCACAGGGGACGTAAGGCAGTACTTC.

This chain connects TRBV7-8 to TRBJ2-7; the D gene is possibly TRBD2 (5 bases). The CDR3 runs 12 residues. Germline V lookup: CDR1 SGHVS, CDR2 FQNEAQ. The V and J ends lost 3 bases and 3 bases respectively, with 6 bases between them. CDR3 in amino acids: CASSFRGYEQYF. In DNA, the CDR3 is TGTGCCAGCAGCTTTCGGGGCTACGAGCAGTACTTC.

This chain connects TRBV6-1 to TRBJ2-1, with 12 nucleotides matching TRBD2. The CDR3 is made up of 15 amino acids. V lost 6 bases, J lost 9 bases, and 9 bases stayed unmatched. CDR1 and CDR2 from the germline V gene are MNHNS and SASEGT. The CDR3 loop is CASRGLAGRDGEQFF. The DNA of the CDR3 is TGTGCCAGCAGAGGACTAGCGGGGAGAGATGGTGAGCAGTTCTTC.

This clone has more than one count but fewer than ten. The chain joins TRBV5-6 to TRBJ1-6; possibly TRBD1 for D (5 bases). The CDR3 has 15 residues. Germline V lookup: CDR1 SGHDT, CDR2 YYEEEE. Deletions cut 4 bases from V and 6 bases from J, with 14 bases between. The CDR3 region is CASSRTGVSNSPLHF. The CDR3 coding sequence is TGTGCCAGCAGCCGGACGGGGGTGAGTAATTCACCCCTCCACTTT.

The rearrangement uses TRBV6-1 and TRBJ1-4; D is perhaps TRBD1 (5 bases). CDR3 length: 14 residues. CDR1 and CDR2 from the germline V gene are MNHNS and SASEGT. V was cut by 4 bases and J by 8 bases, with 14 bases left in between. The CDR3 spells CASSVRGGAEKLFF. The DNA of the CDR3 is TGTGCCAGCAGTGTAAGGGGAGGAGCCGAAAAACTGTTTTTT.